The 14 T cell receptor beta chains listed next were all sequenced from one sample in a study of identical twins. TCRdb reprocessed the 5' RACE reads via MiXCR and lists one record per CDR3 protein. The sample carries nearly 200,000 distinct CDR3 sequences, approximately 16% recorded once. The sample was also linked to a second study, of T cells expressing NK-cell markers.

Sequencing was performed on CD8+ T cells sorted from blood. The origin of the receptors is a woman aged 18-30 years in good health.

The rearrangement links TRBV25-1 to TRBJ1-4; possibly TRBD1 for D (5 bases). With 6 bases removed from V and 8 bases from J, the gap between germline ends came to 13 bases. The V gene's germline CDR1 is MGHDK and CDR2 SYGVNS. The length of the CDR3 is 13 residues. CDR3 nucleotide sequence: TGTGCCAGCAGCCCCGGGAGGGACGAAAAACTGTTTTTT. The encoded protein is CASSPGRDEKLFF.

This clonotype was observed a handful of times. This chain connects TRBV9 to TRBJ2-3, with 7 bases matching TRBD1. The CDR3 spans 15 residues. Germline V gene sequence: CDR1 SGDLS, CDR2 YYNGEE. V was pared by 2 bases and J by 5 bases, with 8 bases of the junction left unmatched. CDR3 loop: CASSVEGAQGDTQYF. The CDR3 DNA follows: TGTGCCAGCAGCGTTGAGGGGGCGCAGGGAGATACGCAGTATTTT.

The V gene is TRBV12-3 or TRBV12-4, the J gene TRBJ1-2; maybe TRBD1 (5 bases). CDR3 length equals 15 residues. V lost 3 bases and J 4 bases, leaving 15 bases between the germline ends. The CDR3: CASSFTPAGSYGYTF. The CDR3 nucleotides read TGTGCCAGCAGTTTTACCCCGGCAGGGTCCTATGGCTACACCTTC.

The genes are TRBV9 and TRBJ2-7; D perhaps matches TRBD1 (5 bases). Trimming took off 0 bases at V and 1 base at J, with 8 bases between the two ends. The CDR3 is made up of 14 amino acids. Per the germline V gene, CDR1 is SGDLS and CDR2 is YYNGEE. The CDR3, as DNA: TGTGCCAGCAGCGTAGAGGACATATCCTACGAGCAGTACTTC. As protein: CASSVEDISYEQYF.

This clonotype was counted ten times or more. This CDR3 reads CASSPQPGTPNNEQFF. CDR3 DNA sequence: TGTGCCAGCAGCCCTCAACCCGGGACACCGAACAATGAGCAGTTCTTC. This rearrangement joins TRBV5-6 to TRBJ2-1, with a tentative D call TRBD1 (6 bases). This CDR3 is 16 amino acids long. Per the germline V gene, CDR1 is SGHDT and CDR2 is YYEEEE. V lost 4 bases and J 5 bases, leaving 19 bases between the germline ends.

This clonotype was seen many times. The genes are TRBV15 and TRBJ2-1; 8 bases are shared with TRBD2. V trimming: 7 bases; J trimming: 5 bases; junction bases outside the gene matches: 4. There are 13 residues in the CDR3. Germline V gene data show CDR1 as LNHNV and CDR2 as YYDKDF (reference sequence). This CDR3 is CATMLAGHNEQFF. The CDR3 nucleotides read TGTGCCACCATGTTAGCGGGACACAATGAGCAGTTCTTC.

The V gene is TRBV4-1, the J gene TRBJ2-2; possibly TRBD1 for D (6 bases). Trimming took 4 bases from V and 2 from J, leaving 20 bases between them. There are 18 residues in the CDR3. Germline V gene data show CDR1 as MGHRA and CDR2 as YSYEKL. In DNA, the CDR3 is TGCGCCAGCAGCCGGAGGACAGACCCCCTAGGAAACACCGGGGAGCTGTTTTTT. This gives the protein CASSRRTDPLGNTGELFF.

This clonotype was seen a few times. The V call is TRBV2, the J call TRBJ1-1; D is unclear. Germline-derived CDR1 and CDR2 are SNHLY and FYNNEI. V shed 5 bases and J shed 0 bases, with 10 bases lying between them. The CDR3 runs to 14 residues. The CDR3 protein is CASSPRGLNTEAFF. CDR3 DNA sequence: TGTGCCAGCAGTCCCCGGGGTTTGAACACTGAAGCTTTCTTT.

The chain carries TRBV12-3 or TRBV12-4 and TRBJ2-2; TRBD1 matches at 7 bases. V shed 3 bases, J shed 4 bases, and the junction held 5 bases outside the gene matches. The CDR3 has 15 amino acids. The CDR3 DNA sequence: TGTGCCAGCAGTTTCGTGACAGGGAGCACCGGGGAGCTGTTTTTT. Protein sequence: CASSFVTGSTGELFF.

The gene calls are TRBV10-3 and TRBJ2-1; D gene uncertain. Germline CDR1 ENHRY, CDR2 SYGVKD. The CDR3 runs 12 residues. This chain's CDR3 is CATMEAANEQFF. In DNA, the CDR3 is TGTGCGACAATGGAAGCCGCGAATGAGCAGTTCTTC.

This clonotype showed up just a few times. Written as DNA, the CDR3 is TGCAGCGACATAGAGGACTTAGAGGGGGAGACCCAGTACTTC. As protein: CSDIEDLEGETQYF. The chain recombines TRBV29-1 with TRBJ2-5; TRBD1 or TRBD2 may be the D gene (5 bases each). V was shortened by 7 bases and J by 5 bases, with 20 bases between the two germline ends. Germline V gene sequence: CDR1 SQVTM, CDR2 ANQGSEA. This CDR3 is 14 amino acids long.

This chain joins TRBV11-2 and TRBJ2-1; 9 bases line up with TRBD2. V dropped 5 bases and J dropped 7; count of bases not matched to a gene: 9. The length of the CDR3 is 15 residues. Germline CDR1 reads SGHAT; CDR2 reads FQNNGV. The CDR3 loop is CASSAAGGPWNEQFF. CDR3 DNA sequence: TGTGCCAGCAGCGCTGCGGGGGGGCCGTGGAATGAGCAGTTCTTC.

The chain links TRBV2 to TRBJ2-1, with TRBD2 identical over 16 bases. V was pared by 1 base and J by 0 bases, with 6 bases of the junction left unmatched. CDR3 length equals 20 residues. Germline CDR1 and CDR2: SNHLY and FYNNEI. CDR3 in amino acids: CASSEVKGLAGGSSYNEQFF. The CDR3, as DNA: TGTGCCAGCAGTGAAGTGAAGGGACTAGCGGGGGGGAGCTCCTACAATGAGCAGTTCTTC. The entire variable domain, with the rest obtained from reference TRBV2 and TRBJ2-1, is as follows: EPEVTQTPSHQVTQMGQEVILRCVPISNHLYFYWYRQILGQKVEFLVSFYNNEISEKSEIFDDQFSVERPDGSNFTLKIRSTKLEDSAMYFCASSEVKGLAGGSSYNEQFFGPGTRLTVL.

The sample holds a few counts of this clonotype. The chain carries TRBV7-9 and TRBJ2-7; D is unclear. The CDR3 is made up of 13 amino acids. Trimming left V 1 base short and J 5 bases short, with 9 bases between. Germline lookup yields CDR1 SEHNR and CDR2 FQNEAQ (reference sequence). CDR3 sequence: CASSLGVGNEQYF. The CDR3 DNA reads TGTGCCAGCAGCTTAGGGGTAGGGAACGAGCAGTACTTC.